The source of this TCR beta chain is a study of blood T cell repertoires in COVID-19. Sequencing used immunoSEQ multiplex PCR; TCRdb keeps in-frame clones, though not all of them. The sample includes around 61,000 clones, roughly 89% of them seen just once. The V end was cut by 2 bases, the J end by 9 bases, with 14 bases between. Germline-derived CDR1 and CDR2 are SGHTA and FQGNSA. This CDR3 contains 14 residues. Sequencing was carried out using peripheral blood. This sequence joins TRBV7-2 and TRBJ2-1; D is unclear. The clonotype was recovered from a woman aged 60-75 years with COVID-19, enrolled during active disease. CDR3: CASSLPLPSAEQFF. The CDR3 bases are TGTGCCAGCAGCTTACCCTTACCGAGTGCTGAGCAGTTCTTC.